This T cell receptor beta chain was profiled in a study of glioma-infiltrating T cells after dendritic cell vaccination. Across the study: At biweekly intervals, patients got three intradermal dendritic cell vaccine injections.

Profiling relied on immunoSEQ multiplex PCR, and the TCRdb table lists in-frame clones only, not all of them. The sample holds tens of thousands of clones; around nine tenths are singletons and the top ten take about 2.3%. Regarding time point: after dendritic cell vaccination, including at tumor progression/relapse. Study findings and constraints: Few patients contributed both blood and tumor specimens. Estimated pretreatment TIL content predicted outcome after dendritic cell vaccination.

V lost 5 bases and J lost 5, with 19 bases in between. Looked up from germline, CDR1 is SGHRS and CDR2 is YFSETQ. This CDR3 spans 15 amino acids. Details on this clone: No antigen is known for it.

The clonotype was recovered from a human donor with glioblastoma. The chain recombines TRBV5-1 with TRBJ1-1; possible D gene TRBD1, 6 bases. The starting material was blood, obtained after dendritic cell vaccination. The CDR3 sequence is CASRARTVSPTEAFF. DNA of the CDR3: TGCGCCAGCAGGGCTCGGACAGTCTCCCCGACTGAAGCTTTCTTT.